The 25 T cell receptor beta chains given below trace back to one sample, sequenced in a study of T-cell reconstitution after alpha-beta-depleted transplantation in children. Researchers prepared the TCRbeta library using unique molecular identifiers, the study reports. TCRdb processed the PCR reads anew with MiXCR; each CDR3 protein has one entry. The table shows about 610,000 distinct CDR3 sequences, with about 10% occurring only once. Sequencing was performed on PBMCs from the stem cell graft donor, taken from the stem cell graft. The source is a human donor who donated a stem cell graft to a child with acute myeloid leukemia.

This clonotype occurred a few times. CDR3 bases: TGTGCCAGCCATCCCGGGATAACCCCACGGGGCTATGGCTACACCTTC. Protein product: CASHPGITPRGYGYTF. The V and J genes are TRBV7-9 and TRBJ1-2; D call uncertain. V was clipped by 8 bases and J by 4 bases, with 23 bases between them. The CDR3 is 16 residues long. Per germline, CDR1 SEHNR and CDR2 FQNEAQ (reference sequence).

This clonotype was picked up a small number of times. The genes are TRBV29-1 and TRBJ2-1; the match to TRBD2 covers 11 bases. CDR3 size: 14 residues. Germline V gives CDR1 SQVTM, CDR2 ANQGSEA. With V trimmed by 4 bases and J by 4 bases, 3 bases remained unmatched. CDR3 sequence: CSVGGTSGYNEQFF. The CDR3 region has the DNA TGCAGCGTTGGTGGGACTAGCGGTTACAATGAGCAGTTCTTC.

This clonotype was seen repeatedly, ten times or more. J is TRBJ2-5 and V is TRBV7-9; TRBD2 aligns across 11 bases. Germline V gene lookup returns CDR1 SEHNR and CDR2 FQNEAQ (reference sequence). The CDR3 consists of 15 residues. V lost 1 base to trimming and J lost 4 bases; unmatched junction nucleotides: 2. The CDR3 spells CASSLDLAGGETQYF. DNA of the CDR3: TGTGCCAGCAGCTTAGACCTAGCGGGAGGAGAGACCCAGTACTTC.

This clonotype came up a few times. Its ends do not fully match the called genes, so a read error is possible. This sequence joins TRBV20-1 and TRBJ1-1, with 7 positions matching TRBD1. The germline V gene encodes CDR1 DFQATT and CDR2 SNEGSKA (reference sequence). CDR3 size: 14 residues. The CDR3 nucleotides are TGCAGTGCTAGCCGACAGGGTATGTGGACTGAAGCCTTCTTT. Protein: CSASRQGMWTEAFF.

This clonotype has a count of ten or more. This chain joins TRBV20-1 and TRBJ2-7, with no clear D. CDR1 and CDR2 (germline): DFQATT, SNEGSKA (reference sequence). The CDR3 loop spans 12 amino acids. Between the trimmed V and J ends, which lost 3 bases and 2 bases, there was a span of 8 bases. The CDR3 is CSARDGPYEQYF. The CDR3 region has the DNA TGCAGTGCTAGGGATGGACCCTACGAGCAGTACTTC.

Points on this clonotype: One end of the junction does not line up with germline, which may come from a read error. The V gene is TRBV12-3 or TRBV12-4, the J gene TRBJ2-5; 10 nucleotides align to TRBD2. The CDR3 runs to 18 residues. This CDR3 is CARSLPAGAGGYQETQYF. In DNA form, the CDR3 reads TGTGCCCGCAGTTTACCAGCAGGAGCGGGAGGGTACCAAGAGACCCAGTACTTC.

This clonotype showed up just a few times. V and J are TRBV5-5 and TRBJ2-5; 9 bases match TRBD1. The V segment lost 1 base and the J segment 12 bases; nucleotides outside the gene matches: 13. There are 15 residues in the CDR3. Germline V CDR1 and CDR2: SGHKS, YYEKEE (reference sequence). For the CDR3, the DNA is TGTGCCAGCAGCTTGTTTATGGGACAGGGCCCCTCAAAGTACTTC. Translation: CASSLFMGQGPSKYF.

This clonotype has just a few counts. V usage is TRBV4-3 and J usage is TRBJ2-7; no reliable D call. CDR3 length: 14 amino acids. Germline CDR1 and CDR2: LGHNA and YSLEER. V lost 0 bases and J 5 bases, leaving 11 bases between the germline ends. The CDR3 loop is CASSQDVGSDEQYF. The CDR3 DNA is TGCGCCAGCAGCCAAGATGTGGGCTCGGACGAGCAGTACTTC.

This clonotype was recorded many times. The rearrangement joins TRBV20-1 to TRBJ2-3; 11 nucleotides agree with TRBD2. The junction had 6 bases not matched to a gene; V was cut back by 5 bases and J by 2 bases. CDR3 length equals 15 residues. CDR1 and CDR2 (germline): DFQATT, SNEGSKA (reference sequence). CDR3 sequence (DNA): TGCAGTGCTCCTACTAGCGGGAGAACCACAGATACGCAGTATTTT. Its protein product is CSAPTSGRTTDTQYF.

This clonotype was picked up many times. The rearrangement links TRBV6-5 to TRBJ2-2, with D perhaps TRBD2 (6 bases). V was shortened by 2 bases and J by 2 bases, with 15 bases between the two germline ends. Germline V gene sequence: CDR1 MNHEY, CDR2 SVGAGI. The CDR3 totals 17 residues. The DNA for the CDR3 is TGTGCCAGCAGTTACGGTTTGGTAGCGGCTAACACCGGGGAGCTGTTTTTT. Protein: CASSYGLVAANTGELFF.

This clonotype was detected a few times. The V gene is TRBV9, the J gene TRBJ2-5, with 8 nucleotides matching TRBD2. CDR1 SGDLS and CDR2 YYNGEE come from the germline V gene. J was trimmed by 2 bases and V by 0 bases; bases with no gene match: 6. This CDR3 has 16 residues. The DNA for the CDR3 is TGTGCCAGCAGCGTAGAGCCGGGAGGGTTGCAAGAGACCCAGTACTTC. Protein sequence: CASSVEPGGLQETQYF.

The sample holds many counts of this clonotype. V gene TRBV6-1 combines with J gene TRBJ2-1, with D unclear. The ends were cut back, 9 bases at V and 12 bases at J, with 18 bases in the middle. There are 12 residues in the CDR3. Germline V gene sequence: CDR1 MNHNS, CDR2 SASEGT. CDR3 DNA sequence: TGTGCCAGTTCGGTTGGTATTTGGGGGCAGTTCTTC. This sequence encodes CASSVGIWGQFF.

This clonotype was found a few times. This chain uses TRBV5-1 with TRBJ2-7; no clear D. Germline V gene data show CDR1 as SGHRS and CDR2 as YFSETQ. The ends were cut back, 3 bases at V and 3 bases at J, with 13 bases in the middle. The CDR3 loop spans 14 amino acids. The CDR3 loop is CASSSQGMGYEQYF. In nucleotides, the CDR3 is TGCGCCAGCAGCTCTCAAGGGATGGGCTACGAGCAGTACTTC.

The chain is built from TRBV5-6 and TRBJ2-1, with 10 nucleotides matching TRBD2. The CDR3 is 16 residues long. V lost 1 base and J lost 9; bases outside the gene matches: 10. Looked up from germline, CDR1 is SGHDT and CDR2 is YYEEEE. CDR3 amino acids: CASSLLPSGRAGEQFF. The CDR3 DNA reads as TGTGCCAGCAGCTTGTTACCCAGCGGGAGGGCGGGTGAGCAGTTCTTC.

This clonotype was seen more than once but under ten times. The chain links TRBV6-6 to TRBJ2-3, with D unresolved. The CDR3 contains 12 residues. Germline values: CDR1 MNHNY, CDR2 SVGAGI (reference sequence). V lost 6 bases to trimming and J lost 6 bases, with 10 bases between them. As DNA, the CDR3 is TGTGCCAGCAGCCCCATCGGGGATACGCAGTATTTT. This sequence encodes CASSPIGDTQYF.

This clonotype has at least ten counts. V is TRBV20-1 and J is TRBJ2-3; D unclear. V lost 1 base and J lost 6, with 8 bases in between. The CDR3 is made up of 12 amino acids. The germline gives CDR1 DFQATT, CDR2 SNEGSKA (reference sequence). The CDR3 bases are TGCAGTGCTAGAGCCGGCTGGGATACGCAGTATTTT. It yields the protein CSARAGWDTQYF.

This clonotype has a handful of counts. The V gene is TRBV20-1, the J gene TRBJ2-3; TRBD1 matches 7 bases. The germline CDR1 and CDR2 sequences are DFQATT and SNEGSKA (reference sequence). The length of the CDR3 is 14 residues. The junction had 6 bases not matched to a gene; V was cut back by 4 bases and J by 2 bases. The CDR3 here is CSANTGQATDTQYF. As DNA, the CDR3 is TGCAGTGCTAACACAGGACAGGCCACAGATACGCAGTATTTT.

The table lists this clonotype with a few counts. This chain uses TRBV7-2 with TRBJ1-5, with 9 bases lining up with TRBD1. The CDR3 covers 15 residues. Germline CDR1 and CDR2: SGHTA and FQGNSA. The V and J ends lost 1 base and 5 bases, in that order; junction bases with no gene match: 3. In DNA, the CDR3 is TGTGCCAGCAGCTTAGTAGGGACAGGGCATCAGCCCCAGCATTTT. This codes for CASSLVGTGHQPQHF. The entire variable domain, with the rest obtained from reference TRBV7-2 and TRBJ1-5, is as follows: GAGVSQSPSNKVTEKGKDVELRCDPISGHTALYWYRQSLGQGLEFLIYFQGNSAPDKSGLPSDRFSAERTGGSVSTLTIQRTQQEDSAVYLCASSLVGTGHQPQHFGDGTRLSIL.

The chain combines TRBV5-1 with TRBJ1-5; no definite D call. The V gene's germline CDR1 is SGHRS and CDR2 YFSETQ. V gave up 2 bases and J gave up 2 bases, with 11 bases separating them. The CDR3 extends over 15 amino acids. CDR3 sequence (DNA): TGCGCCAGCAGCTTAGGCCCGGGCGGCAATCAGCCCCAGCATTTT. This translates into CASSLGPGGNQPQHF.

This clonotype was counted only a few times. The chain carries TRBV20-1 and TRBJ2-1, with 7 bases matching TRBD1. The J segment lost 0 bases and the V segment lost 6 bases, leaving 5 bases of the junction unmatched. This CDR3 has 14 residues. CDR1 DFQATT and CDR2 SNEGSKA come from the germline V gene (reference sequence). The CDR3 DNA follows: TGCAGTGCGTCCCGGGACAGCTCCTACAATGAGCAGTTCTTC. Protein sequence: CSASRDSSYNEQFF.

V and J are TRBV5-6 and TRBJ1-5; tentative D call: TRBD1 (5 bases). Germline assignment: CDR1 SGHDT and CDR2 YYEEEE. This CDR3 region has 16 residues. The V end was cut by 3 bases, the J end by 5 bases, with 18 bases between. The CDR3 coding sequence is TGTGCCAGCAGCTACGGTACGGGACTGCAGGATCAGCCCCAGCATTTT. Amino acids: CASSYGTGLQDQPQHF.

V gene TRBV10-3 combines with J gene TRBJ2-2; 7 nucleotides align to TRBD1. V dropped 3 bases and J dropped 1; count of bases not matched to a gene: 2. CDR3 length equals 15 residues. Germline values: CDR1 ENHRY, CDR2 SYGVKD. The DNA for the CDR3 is TGTGCCATCAGTGAAAACAGGGGGAACACCGGGGAGCTGTTTTTT. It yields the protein CAISENRGNTGELFF.

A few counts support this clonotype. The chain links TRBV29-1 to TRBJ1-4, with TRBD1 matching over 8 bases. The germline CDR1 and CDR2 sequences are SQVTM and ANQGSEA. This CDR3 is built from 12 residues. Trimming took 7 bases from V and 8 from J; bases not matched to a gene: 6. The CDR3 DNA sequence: TGCAGCGCAGTGACAGGGGACGAAAAACTGTTTTTT. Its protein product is CSAVTGDEKLFF.

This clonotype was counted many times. CDR3 bases: TGTGCCAGCAGCGATCCCCAACTAGCGGCTAGCACAGATACGCAGTATTTT. The encoded protein is CASSDPQLAASTDTQYF. The V gene is TRBV12-3 or TRBV12-4, the J gene TRBJ2-3; 8 nucleotides agree with TRBD2. The V gene end was trimmed by 6 bases and the J gene end by 0 bases; junction bases not matched to a gene: 11. There are 17 residues in the CDR3.

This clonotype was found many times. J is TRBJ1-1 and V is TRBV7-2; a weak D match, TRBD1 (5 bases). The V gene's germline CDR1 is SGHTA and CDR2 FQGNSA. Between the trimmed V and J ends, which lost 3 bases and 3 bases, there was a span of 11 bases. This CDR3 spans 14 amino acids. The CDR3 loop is CASSLQGGYTEAFF. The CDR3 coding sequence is TGTGCCAGCAGCTTGCAGGGTGGGTACACTGAAGCTTTCTTT.